This is a list of T cell receptor beta chains from one sample in a study of cytomegalovirus exposure and HLA in healthy donors. Repertoires were generated with immunoSEQ multiplex PCR, while TCRdb's copy carries only in-frame clones and drops some. The sample records about 170,000 clones, 70% to 90% being singletons. Sequenced material: PBMCs. The receptors stem from a woman between 18 and 30 years old in good health and CMV-seronegative. Each CDR3 is given with its conserved first and last residue. D genes are given only for firm matches. Clone size appears in some rows only: once, few, many, or a class for an expanded clone.

>TRBJ2-7|TRBV16|-|-
TGTGCCAGCAGCCTATCAGGGGAATACGAGCAGTACTTC
CASSLSGEYEQYF
>TRBJ2-7|TRBV4-1|-|TRBD2
TGCGCCAGCAGTCGACTAGCGGGGACTACTTACGAGCAGTACTTC
CASSRLAGTTYEQYF
>TRBJ1-6|TRBV7-2|-|TRBD1
TGTGCCAGCAGCTTATCGAGGGGGCTACACTATAATTCACCCCTCCACTTT
CASSLSRGLHYNSPLHF
>TRBJ1-4|TRBV5-5|-|TRBD1
TGTGCCAGCAGTCCCTGGGGACAGGGGTATGAAAAACTGTTTTTT
CASSPWGQGYEKLFF
>TRBJ2-1|TRBV19|-|-
TGTGCCAGTAGTATTCAGATCTCCTACAATGAGCAGTTCTTC
CASSIQISYNEQFF
>TRBJ2-5|TRBV27|once|TRBD2
TGTGCCAGCAGAAACAGCGGGGCCCAAGAGACCCAGTACTTC
CASRNSGAQETQYF
>TRBJ2-7|TRBV6-1|-|TRBD1
TGTGCCAGCAGTCGCAGACAGGGCTCTTCAGGGGAGCAGTACTTC
CASSRRQGSSGEQYF
>TRBJ2-7|TRBV6-5|-|-
TGTGCCACCGAGGCAGGGTCCTACGAGCAGTACTTC
CATEAGSYEQYF
>TRBJ2-3|TRBV12-5|-|TRBD2
TGTGCTAGTGTTCCCGGCGGGGGGGCATTCACAGATACGCAGTATTTT
CASVPGGGAFTDTQYF
>TRBJ2-1|TRBV7-9|-|-
TGTGCCAGCAGCTTAGCGCTAATCAATGAGCAGTTCTTC
CASSLALINEQFF
>TRBJ2-2|TRBV5-6|once|TRBD1
TGTGCCAGCAGCTTGGTACAGGGGGCAGGGACCGGGGAGCTGTTTTTT
CASSLVQGAGTGELFF
>TRBJ1-2|TRBV18|-|TRBD1
TGTGCCAGCTCACCAACAGGGGGGAACTATGGCTACACCTTC
CASSPTGGNYGYTF
>TRBJ1-5|TRBV28|-|TRBD1
TGTGCCAGCAGTTATGACAGGGGGGTGGGTCAGCCCCAGCATTTT
CASSYDRGVGQPQHF
>TRBJ1-1|TRBV7-9|-|-
TGTGCCAGCAGCTTAGGCCGGGACAAGAACACTGAAGCTTTCTTT
CASSLGRDKNTEAFF
>TRBJ1-4|TRBV28|-|-
TGTGCCAGCAGTTTATTTGGGGGCGGGAATGAAAAACTGTTTTTT
CASSLFGGGNEKLFF
>TRBJ1-1|TRBV2|-|-
TGTGCCAGCAGTGACAGCAGGTACACTGAAGCTTTCTTT
CASSDSRYTEAFF
>TRBJ2-7|TRBV6-5|-|TRBD1
TGTGCCAGCAGTTACACGATTACAGGGGGCAGGTTCGAGCAGTACTTC
CASSYTITGGRFEQYF
>TRBJ2-5|TRBV6-1|-|-
TGTGCCAGCAACCGACAGGTCGGGGAGACCCAGTACTTC
CASNRQVGETQYF
>TRBJ2-5|TRBV27|-|-
TGTGCCAGCAGCCCACGGGGTCAAGAGACCCAGTACTTC
CASSPRGQETQYF
>TRBJ2-7|TRBV19|-|TRBD1
TGTGCCAGTAGTGTCCGGGACAGGGGTCCCTACGAGCAGTACTTC
CASSVRDRGPYEQYF
>TRBJ1-6|TRBV27|-|TRBD1
TGTGCCAGCAGTCTCACCCCGGGACAGGGGAATTCACCCCTCCACTTT
CASSLTPGQGNSPLHF
>TRBJ1-1|TRBV7-9|-|-
TGTTCCAGCAGCACGAGGGAACGCCCCCCAACGTGGACTGAAGCTTTCTTT
CSSSTRERPPTWTEAFF
>TRBJ2-7|TRBV5-1|-|TRBD1
TGCGCCAGCAGCTTGACAGGGGGGCCCTACGAGCAGTACTTC
CASSLTGGPYEQYF
>TRBJ1-1|TRBV5-6|-|-
TGTGCCAGCAGCTTCTCAGGAGGGGTAATCACTGAAGCTTTCTTT
CASSFSGGVITEAFF
>TRBJ2-7|TRBV9|-|TRBD1
TGTGCCAGCAGCGTGACCGGGACAGGGGGCTTCTACGAGCAGTACTTC
CASSVTGTGGFYEQYF
>TRBJ1-5|TRBV4-2|-|TRBD1
TGTGCCAGCAGCCAGGGGACAGACAATCAGCCCCAGCATTTT
CASSQGTDNQPQHF
>TRBJ1-4|TRBV11-2|-|-
TGTGCCAGCAGCTTGGCTCGTGAAAAACTGTTTTTT
CASSLAREKLFF
>TRBJ2-7|TRBV6-5|-|TRBD1
TGTGCCAGCAGACCAGACAGGGGGAACTCCTACGAGCAGTACTTC
CASRPDRGNSYEQYF